This passage covers 12 T cell receptor beta chains from one sample sequenced in a study of shared clonotypes between healthy human individuals (dated by TCRdb to about 2020). The method was the immunoSEQ multiplex PCR assay. TCRdb re-hosts the immuneACCESS table, in-frame sequences only. Its copies lack some clones; in the studies checked, an unresolved V gene accounts for under half of them, and the cause for the rest is not known. For this sample there are about 1 million clones; under 80% appear just once. The ten largest clones take up around 1.5% of the sample. Input material: memory CD4+ T cells sorted from blood. This specimen's cell subset or site label, per the study, means: CD45RA-negative fraction. Receptor source: a man between 18 and 29 years old in good health.

This clone has just a few counts. CDR3 sequence: CASSLPGGMAFF. CDR3 bases: TGCGCCAGCAGCTTGCCAGGGGGGATGGCTTTCTTT. This chain joins TRBV5-1 and TRBJ1-1, with TRBD1 matching over 7 bases. The ends lost 1 base at V and 11 bases at J; junction bases unmatched: 5. Germline CDR1 is SGHRS and CDR2 is YFSETQ. The CDR3 is made up of 12 amino acids.

The chain links TRBV2 to TRBJ1-6; tentative D call: TRBD1 (5 bases). V shed 11 bases and J shed 9 bases, with 14 bases lying between them. This CDR3 spans 12 amino acids. Germline CDR1 is SNHLY and CDR2 is FYNNEI. This CDR3 is CAAGGDSSPLHF. The CDR3 region has the DNA TGTGCCGCGGGGGGGGATAGTTCACCCCTCCACTTT.

This rearrangement joins TRBV2 to TRBJ2-5, with 7 nucleotides matching TRBD2. This CDR3 region has 15 residues. Germline loops: CDR1 SNHLY, CDR2 FYNNEI. V trimming: 4 bases; J trimming: 2 bases; junction bases outside the gene matches: 7. The CDR3 DNA reads as TGTGCCAGCAGTGGCGTCGGGGGGTCTCAAGAGACCCAGTACTTC. Encoded protein: CASSGVGGSQETQYF.

The chain couples TRBV28 to TRBJ2-7, with D uncertain. Trimming pared 5 bases from V and 3 bases from J, leaving 17 bases between. This CDR3 is 15 amino acids long. The V gene's germline CDR1 is MDHEN and CDR2 SYDVKM. In DNA, the CDR3 is TGTGCCAGCAGTCCTGAATCAACTGACGGCTACGAGCAGTACTTC. This encodes CASSPESTDGYEQYF.

The rearrangement links TRBV4-1 to TRBJ2-1; 8 nucleotides align to TRBD2. Trimming took 1 base from V and 7 from J; bases not matched to a gene: 12. CDR3 size: 17 residues. Germline CDR1 MGHRA, CDR2 YSYEKL. CDR3 nucleotides: TGCGCCAGCAGCCAAGGTCGCCTCGGGGGGGGCGGTAATGAGCAGTTCTTC. Translation gives CASSQGRLGGGGNEQFF.

The chain recombines TRBV7-2 with TRBJ1-1; maybe TRBD1 (5 bases). Trimming took 5 bases from V and 4 from J, leaving 17 bases between them. There are 15 residues in the CDR3. The V gene's germline CDR1 is SGHTA and CDR2 FQGNSA. CDR3 protein: CASSPTTGKGTEAFF. The CDR3 DNA reads TGTGCCAGCAGCCCTACCACAGGTAAGGGCACTGAAGCTTTCTTT.

The chain recombines TRBV5-5 with TRBJ1-3, with unresolved D. CDR1 is SGHKS and CDR2 is YYEKEE in the germline V gene (reference sequence). The CDR3 is made up of 15 amino acids. Between the trimmed V and J ends, which lost 0 bases and 0 bases, there was a span of 7 bases. The CDR3 reads CASSLDLISGNTIYF. CDR3 bases: TGTGCCAGCAGCTTGGATTTGATCTCTGGAAACACCATATATTTT.

The rearrangement uses TRBV5-1 and TRBJ1-1, with D possibly matching TRBD1 (6 bases). There are 15 residues in the CDR3. Trimming shortened V by 0 bases and J by 1 base, and 10 bases separated the two germline ends. CDR1 SGHRS and CDR2 YFSETQ come from the germline V gene. CDR3 DNA: TGCGCCAGCAGCTTGGCCGACAGGAGGAACACTGAAGCTTTCTTT. Its translation: CASSLADRRNTEAFF.

This clone has only one observation. The chain joins TRBV2 to TRBJ2-7; 8 positions match TRBD1. The CDR3 has 15 residues. Germline V CDR1 and CDR2: SNHLY, FYNNEI. Trimming removed 1 base from V and 0 bases from J; junction bases left unmatched: 2. The CDR3 region is CASSEGTGSSYEQYF. The CDR3 DNA reads TGTGCCAGCAGTGAAGGGACAGGGAGCTCCTACGAGCAGTACTTC.

The genes are TRBV18 and TRBJ1-5; D not resolved. Trimming removed 2 bases at V and 6 bases at J, with 5 bases between. The CDR3 has 12 amino acids. Germline assignment: CDR1 KGHSH and CDR2 LQKENI. CDR3: CASSPGSQPQHF. As DNA, the CDR3 is TGTGCCAGCTCACCAGGGTCTCAGCCCCAGCATTTT.

The chain recombines TRBV7-2 with TRBJ2-3, with no clear D. V gave up 4 bases and J gave up 6 bases, with 5 bases separating them. The length of the CDR3 is 11 residues. Germline V gives CDR1 SGHTA, CDR2 FQGNSA. CDR3 protein: CASSSQDTQYF. In nucleotides, the CDR3 is TGTGCCAGCAGCTCCCAGGATACGCAGTATTTT.

This clone was seen only a few times. The chain couples TRBV20-1 to TRBJ2-3; no clear D gene. Germline V gene data show CDR1 as DFQATT and CDR2 as SNEGSKA (reference sequence). This CDR3 spans 11 amino acids. Trimming shortened V by 1 base and J by 11 bases, and 10 bases separated the two germline ends. The CDR3 region has the DNA TGCAGTGCTAGAGGGGATTTTGTGCAGTATTTT. Translated, it gives CSARGDFVQYF.